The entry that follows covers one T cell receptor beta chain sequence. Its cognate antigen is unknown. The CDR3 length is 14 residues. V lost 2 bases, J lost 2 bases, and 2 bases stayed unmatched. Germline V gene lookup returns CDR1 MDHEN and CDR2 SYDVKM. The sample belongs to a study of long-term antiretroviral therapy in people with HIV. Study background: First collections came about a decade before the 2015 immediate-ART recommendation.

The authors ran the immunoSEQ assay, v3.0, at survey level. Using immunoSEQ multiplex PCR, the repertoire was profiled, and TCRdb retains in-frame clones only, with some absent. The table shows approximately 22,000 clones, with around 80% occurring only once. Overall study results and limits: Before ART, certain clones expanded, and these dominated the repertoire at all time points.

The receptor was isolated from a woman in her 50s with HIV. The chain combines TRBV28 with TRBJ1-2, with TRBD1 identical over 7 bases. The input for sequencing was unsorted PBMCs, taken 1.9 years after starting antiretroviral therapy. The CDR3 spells CASSLPTGNYGYTF. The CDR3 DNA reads TGTGCCAGCAGTTTACCGACAGGGAACTATGGCTACACCTTC.